The rows below give T cell receptor beta chains drawn from one sample of a study of blood T cell repertoires in COVID-19. Libraries were prepared by immunoSEQ multiplex PCR; TCRdb keeps only in-frame clonotypes and omits some of them. The sample records over 150,000 clones, approximately 81% being singletons. Input material: peripheral blood. The receptors stem from a woman older than 75 with active or convalescent COVID-19. CDR3s include the opening cysteine and the closing phenylalanine or tryptophan. A D gene is named only where the DNA matches it firmly. Not every row has a clone size; where given, it reads once, few, many or a size class.

-	TRBD2	TRBV14	TRBJ2-1	15	CASSRGTSGMVEQFF	TGTGCCAGCAGCCGGGGCACTAGCGGGATGGTTGAGCAGTTCTTC
-	-	TRBV6-5	TRBJ1-6	14	CASSFEGYNSPLHF	TGTGCCAGCAGTTTTGAGGGCTATAATTCACCCCTCCACTTT
-	-	TRBV5-6	TRBJ2-7	15	CASSLEGRGDYEQYF	TGTGCCAGCAGTTTGGAGGGCCGGGGAGACTACGAGCAGTACTTC
-	TRBD1	TRBV28	TRBJ2-7	14	CASSLRGQGNEQYF	TGTGCCAGCAGTTTAAGAGGACAGGGGAACGAGCAGTACTTC
-	TRBD2	TRBV4-1	TRBJ2-1	19	CASSQDPGPKRLAGNEQFF	TGCGCCAGCAGCCAGGACCCCGGCCCCAAAAGGCTAGCGGGTAATGAGCAGTTCTTC
-	TRBD2	TRBV7-8	TRBJ2-4	15	CASSPGTSAKNIQYF	TGTGCCAGCAGCCCCGGGACTAGCGCCAAAAACATTCAGTACTTC
-	-	TRBV6-1	TRBJ1-2	14	CASSEGGANYGYTF	TGTGCCAGCAGTGAAGGGGGCGCAAACTATGGCTACACCTTC
-	-	TRBV29-1	TRBJ2-5	13	CSVGQVVGETQYF	TGCAGCGTTGGACAGGTCGTAGGAGAGACCCAGTACTTC
-	-	TRBV10-1	TRBJ2-4	14	CASSEGRAGGIQYF	TGCGCCAGCAGTGAGGGCAGGGCCGGGGGCATTCAGTACTTC
-	-	TRBV6-5	TRBJ1-1	15	CASSYSVRGNTEAFF	TGTGCCAGCAGTTACTCGGTCAGGGGGAACACTGAAGCTTTCTTT
-	-	TRBV20-1	TRBJ2-5	12	CSASAGQETQYF	TGCAGTGCTAGTGCGGGACAAGAGACCCAGTACTTC
-	-	TRBV6-5	TRBJ1-1	13	CASTGIHQAEAFF	TGTGCCAGCACCGGGATACATCAGGCTGAAGCTTTCTTT
-	TRBD1	TRBV29-1	TRBJ2-1	18	CSVSGTGARVPSYNEQFF	TGCAGCGTCTCCGGGACAGGGGCCCGGGTACCCTCCTACAATGAGCAGTTCTTC
-	TRBD1	TRBV15	TRBJ1-4	15	CATSGSGQGREKLFF	TGTGCCACCAGCGGTTCGGGACAGGGCCGTGAAAAACTGTTTTTT
-	-	TRBV7-9	TRBJ2-3	14	CASSLTNSPDTQYF	TGTGCCAGCAGCTTAACCAACTCACCAGATACGCAGTATTTT
few	-	TRBV7-9	TRBJ1-6	15	CASSLVSEGNSPLHF	TGTGCCAGCAGCTTAGTCAGCGAGGGCAATTCACCCCTCCACTTT
-	TRBD1	TRBV27	TRBJ1-1	13	CASSWRGGREAFF	TGTGCCAGCAGTTGGAGAGGGGGCCGTGAAGCTTTCTTT
-	-	TRBV10-3	TRBJ1-1	17	CAISEYYGGLVDTEAFF	TGTGCCATCAGTGAGTATTACGGGGGGCTGGTGGACACTGAAGCTTTCTTT
-	-	TRBV2	TRBJ1-2	13	CASSSDRNYGYTF	TGTGCCAGCAGTTCCGACAGGAACTATGGCTACACCTTC
-	-	TRBV28	TRBJ2-5	15	CASSLGGFTRETQYF	TGTGCCAGCAGTTTAGGAGGTTTTACGCGCGAGACCCAGTACTTC
-	-	TRBV6-6	TRBJ1-5	15	CASSPIGVNNQPQHF	TGTGCCAGCAGCCCCATCGGGGTGAACAATCAGCCCCAGCATTTT
-	-	TRBV6-1	TRBJ1-2	13	CASSEAGLDGYTF	TGTGCCAGCAGTGAAGCGGGACTAGATGGCTACACCTTC
-	TRBD2	TRBV3-1/TRBV3-2	TRBJ2-7	15	CASSQTRTSGTEQYF	TGTGCCAGCAGCCAGACGAGGACTAGCGGGACGGAGCAGTACTTC
few	-	TRBV5-4	TRBJ2-7	14	CASSPGQWGYEQYF	TGTGCCAGCAGCCCCGGACAGTGGGGTTACGAGCAGTACTTC
-	TRBD2	TRBV7-3	TRBJ2-1	15	CASSVLAGGLGEQFF	TGTGCCAGCAGCGTACTAGCGGGAGGCTTAGGTGAGCAGTTCTTC
few	-	TRBV9	TRBJ1-6	16	CASSGGLTRGNSPLHF	TGTGCCAGCAGCGGGGGACTGACCCGGGGGAATTCACCCCTCCACTTT
-	TRBD1	TRBV29-1	TRBJ1-1	14	CSVNPGQGIPEAFF	TGCAGCGTTAACCCGGGACAGGGGATCCCTGAAGCTTTCTTT
-	-	TRBV7-4	TRBJ1-1	13	CASSFPPTNEAFF	TGTGCCAGCAGCTTCCCACCTACGAATGAAGCTTTCTTT
-	TRBD1	TRBV28	TRBJ2-1	15	CASSLAGQGLNEQFF	TGTGCCAGCAGTTTAGCCGGACAGGGGTTGAATGAGCAGTTCTTC
-	-	TRBV19	TRBJ2-7	15	CASSMGGPDPYEQYF	TGTGCCAGTAGTATGGGGGGTCCAGATCCCTACGAGCAGTACTTC